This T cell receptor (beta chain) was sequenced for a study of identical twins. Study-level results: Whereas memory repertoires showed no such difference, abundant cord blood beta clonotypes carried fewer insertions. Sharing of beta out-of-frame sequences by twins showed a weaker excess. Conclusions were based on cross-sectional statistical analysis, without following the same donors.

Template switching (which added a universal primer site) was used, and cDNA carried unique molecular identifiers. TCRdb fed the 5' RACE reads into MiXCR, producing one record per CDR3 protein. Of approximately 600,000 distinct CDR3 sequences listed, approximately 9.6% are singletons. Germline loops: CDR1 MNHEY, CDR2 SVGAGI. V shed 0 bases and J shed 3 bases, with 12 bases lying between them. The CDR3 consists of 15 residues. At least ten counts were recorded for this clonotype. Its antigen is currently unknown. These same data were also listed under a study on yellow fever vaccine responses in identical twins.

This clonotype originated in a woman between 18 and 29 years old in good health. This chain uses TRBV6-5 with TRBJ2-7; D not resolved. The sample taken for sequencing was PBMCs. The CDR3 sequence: CASSYSIRSGYEQYF. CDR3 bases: TGTGCCAGCAGTTACTCTATTCGGTCCGGCTACGAGCAGTACTTC.